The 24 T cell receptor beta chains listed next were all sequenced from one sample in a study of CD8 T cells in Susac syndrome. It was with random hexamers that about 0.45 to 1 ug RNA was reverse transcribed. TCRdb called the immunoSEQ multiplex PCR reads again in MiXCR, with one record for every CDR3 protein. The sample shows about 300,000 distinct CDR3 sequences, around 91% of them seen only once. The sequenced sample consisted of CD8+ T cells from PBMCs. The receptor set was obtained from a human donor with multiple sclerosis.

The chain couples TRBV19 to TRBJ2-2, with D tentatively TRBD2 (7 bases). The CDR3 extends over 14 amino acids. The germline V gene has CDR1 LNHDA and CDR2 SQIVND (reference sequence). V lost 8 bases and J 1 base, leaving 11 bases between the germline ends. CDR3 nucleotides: TGTGCCAGTCGGGGGGCCTGGAACACCGGGGAGCTGTTTTTT. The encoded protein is CASRGAWNTGELFF.

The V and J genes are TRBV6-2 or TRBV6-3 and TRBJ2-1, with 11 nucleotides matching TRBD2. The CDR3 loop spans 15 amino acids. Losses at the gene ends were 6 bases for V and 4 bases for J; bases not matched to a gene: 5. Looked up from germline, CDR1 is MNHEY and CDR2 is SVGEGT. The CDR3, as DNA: TGTGCCAGCAGCACTAGCGGGAGTCTTTACAATGAGCAGTTCTTC. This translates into CASSTSGSLYNEQFF.

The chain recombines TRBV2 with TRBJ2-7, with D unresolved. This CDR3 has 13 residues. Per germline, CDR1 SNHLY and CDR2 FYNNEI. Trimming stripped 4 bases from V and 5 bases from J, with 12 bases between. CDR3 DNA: TGTGCCAGCAGTGGGGCAGGACGCGACGAGCAGTACTTC. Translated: CASSGAGRDEQYF.

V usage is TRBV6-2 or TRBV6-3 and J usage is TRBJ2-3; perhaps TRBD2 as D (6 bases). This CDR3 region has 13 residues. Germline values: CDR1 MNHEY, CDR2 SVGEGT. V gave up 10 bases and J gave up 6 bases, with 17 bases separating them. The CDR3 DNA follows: TGTGCCATCGCCCCTATACTAGCCGATACGCAGTATTTT. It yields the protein CAIAPILADTQYF.

The CDR3 sequence is CASSDSTGGMVYEQYF. DNA of the CDR3: TGTGCCAGCAGTGATTCGACAGGGGGAATGGTTTACGAGCAGTACTTC. The rearrangement uses TRBV2 and TRBJ2-7; 9 bases align to TRBD1. The germline V gene encodes CDR1 SNHLY and CDR2 FYNNEI. The CDR3 has 16 amino acids. Trimming took 3 bases from V and 4 from J; bases not matched to a gene: 10.

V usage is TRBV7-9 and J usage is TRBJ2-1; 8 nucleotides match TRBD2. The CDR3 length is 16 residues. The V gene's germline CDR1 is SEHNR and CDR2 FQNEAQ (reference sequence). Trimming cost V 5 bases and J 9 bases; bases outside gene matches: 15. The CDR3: CASSPTRGLESIEQFF. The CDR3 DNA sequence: TGTGCCAGCAGCCCCACCCGGGGACTAGAGTCTATTGAGCAGTTCTTC.

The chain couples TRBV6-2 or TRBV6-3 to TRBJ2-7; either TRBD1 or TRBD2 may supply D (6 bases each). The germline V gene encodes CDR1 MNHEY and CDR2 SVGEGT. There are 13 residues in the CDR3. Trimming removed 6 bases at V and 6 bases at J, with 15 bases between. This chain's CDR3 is CASSYPWGAEQYF. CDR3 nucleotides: TGTGCCAGCAGCTACCCCTGGGGGGCCGAGCAGTACTTC.

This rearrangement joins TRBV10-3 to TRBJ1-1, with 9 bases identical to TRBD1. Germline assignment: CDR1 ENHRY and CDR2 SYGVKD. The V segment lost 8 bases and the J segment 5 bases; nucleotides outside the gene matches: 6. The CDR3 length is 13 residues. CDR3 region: CAIGGQGGTEAFF. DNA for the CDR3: TGTGCCATCGGGGGACAGGGCGGGACTGAAGCTTTCTTT.

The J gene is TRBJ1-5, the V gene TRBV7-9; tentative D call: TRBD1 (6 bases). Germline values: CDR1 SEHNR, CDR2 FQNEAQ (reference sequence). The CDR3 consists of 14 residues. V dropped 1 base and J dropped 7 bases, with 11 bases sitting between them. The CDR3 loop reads CASSLGGRGQPQHF. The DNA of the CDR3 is TGTGCCAGCAGCTTAGGGGGGCGTGGACAGCCCCAGCATTTT.

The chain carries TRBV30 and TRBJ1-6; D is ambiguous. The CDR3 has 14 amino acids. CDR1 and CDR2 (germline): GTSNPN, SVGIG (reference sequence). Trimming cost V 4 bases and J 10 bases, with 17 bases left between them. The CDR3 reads CAWKGTRTSSPLHF. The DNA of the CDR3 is TGTGCCTGGAAGGGCACAAGAACGAGCTCACCCCTCCACTTT.

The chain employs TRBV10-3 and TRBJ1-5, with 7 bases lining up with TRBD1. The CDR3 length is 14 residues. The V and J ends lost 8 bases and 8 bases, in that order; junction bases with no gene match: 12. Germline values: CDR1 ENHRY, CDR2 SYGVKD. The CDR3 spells CAIAEGQQSEPQHF. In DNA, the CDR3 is TGTGCCATCGCGGAGGGACAGCAGAGCGAGCCCCAGCATTTT.

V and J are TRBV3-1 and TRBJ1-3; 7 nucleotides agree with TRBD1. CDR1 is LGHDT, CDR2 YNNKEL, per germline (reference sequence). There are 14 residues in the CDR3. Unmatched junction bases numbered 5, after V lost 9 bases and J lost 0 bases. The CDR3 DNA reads TGTGCCAGGATCCGGGACAGCTCTGGAAACACCATATATTTT. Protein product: CARIRDSSGNTIYF.

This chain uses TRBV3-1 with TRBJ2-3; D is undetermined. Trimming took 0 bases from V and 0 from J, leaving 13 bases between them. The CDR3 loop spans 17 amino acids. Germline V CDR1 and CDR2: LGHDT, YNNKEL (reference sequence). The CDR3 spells CASSQEAPRSSTDTQYF. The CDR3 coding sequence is TGTGCCAGCAGCCAAGAAGCCCCGCGATCTAGCACAGATACGCAGTATTTT.

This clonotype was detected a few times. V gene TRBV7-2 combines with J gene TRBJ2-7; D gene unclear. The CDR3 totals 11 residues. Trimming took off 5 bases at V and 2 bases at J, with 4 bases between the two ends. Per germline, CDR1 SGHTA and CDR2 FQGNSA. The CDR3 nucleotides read TGTGCCAGCAGCCCCGCCTACGAGCAGTACTTC. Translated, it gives CASSPAYEQYF.

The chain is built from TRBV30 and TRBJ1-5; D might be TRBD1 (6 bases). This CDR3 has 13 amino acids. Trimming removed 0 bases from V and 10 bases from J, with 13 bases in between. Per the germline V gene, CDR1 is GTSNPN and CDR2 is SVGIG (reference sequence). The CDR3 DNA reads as TGTGCCTGGAGTGTGGGCCCGACAGGTCCCCAGCATTTT. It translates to CAWSVGPTGPQHF.

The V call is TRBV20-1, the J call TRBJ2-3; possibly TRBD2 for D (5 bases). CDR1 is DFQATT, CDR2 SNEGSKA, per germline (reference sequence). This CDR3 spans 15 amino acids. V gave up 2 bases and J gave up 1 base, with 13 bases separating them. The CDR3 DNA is TGCAGTGCTAGAAGGACCCCCGGGGGCACAGATACGCAGTATTTT. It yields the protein CSARRTPGGTDTQYF.

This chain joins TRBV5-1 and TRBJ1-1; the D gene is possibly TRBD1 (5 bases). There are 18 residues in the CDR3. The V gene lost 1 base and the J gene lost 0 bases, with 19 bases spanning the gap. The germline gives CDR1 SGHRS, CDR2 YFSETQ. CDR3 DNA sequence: TGCGCCAGCAGCTTGACGAGGAGGCAGGGCCTCATGAACACTGAAGCTTTCTTT. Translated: CASSLTRRQGLMNTEAFF.

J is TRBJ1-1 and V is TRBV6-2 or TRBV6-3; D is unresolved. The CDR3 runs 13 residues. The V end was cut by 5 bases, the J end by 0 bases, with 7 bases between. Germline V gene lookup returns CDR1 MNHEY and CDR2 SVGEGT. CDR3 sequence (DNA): TGTGCCAGCAGTCACGAAATGAACACTGAAGCTTTCTTT. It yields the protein CASSHEMNTEAFF.

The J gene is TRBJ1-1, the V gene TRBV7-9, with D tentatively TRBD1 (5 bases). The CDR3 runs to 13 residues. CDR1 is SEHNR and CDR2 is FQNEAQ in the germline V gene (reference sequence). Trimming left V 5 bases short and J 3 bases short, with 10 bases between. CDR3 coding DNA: TGTGCCAGCAGCAACCCGGGGGACACTGAAGCTTTCTTT. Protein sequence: CASSNPGDTEAFF.

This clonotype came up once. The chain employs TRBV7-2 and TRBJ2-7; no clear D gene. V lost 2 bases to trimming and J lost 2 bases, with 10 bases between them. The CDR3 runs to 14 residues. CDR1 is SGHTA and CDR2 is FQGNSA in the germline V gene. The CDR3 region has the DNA TGTGCCAGCAGCTTATTGATTCTTCCCTACGAGCAGTACTTC. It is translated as CASSLLILPYEQYF.

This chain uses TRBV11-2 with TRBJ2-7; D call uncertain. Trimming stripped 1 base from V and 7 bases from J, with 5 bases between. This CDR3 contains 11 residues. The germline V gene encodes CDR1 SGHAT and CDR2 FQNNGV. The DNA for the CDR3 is TGTGCCAGCAGCTTAGTGACGGAGCAGTACTTC. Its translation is CASSLVTEQYF.

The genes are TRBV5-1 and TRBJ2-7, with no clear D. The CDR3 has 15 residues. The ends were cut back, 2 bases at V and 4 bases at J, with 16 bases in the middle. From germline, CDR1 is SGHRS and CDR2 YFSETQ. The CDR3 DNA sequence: TGCGCCAGCAGCTTAGGCGGATTGAGCAATTACGAGCAGTACTTC. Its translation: CASSLGGLSNYEQYF.

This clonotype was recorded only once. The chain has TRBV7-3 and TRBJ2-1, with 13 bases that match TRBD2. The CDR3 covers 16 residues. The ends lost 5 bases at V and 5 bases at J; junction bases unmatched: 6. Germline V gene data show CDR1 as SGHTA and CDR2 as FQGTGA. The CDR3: CASSPRTSGGDNEQFF. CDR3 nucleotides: TGTGCCAGCAGCCCCCGGACTAGCGGGGGCGACAATGAGCAGTTCTTC.

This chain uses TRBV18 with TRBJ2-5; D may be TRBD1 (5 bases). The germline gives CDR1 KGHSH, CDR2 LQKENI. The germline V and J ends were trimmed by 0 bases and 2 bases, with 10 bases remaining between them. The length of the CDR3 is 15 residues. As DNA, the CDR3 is TGTGCCAGCTCACCACCGAATCCAGGGCAAGAGACCCAGTACTTC. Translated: CASSPPNPGQETQYF.